The present T cell receptor (beta chain) was sequenced within a study of OX40 agonist ivuxolimab in advanced cancers. The overall study: The dose-escalation cohort had hepatocellular carcinoma, melanoma, renal cell or head and neck cancer. Under the entry rules, prior anti-PD-1, anti-PD-L1 or anti-CTLA-4 therapy was allowed, and about 40% had some.

Anyone with autoimmune disease history or systemic immunosuppression was excluded. The trim removed 6 bases at V and 9 bases at J, leaving 8 bases unmatched. The CDR3 is 14 amino acids. Per germline, CDR1 LNHDA and CDR2 SQIVND (reference sequence). Data came from immunoSEQ multiplex PCR; TCRdb stores just in-frame clones and leaves some out. The sample holds 95,000 to 150,000 clones, 80% to 95% seen once. The source is an adult with an advanced solid tumor such as melanoma, head and neck, liver or kidney cancer. Here the sequenced sample was CD4+ or CD8+ T cells sorted from blood, taken in a trial of the OX40 agonist ivuxolimab. The chain couples TRBV19 to TRBJ2-1; 10 nucleotides line up with TRBD2. CDR3 amino acids: CASRSSGSTSEQFF. The CDR3 nucleotides are TGTGCCAGTAGGTCTAGCGGGAGTACGAGTGAGCAGTTCTTC.